The next 11 T cell receptor beta chains were all read from a single sample in a study of blood T cell repertoires in COVID-19. The repertoire was sequenced with immunoSEQ multiplex PCR; TCRdb's copy has only in-frame clones and lacks some. The sample has 150,000 to 200,000 clones; just over 85% are singletons. Material: peripheral blood. These receptors all stem from a man aged 55 to 69 with acute or convalescent COVID-19.

J is TRBJ1-1 and V is TRBV2, with D perhaps TRBD1 (5 bases). Trimming took off 6 bases at V and 10 bases at J, with 18 bases between the two ends. The CDR3 sequence is 13 residues long. Germline V lookup: CDR1 SNHLY, CDR2 FYNNEI. DNA for the CDR3: TGTGCCAGCAGGGGGGGTCTGCAGGGTACAGCTTTCTTT. Translation gives CASRGGLQGTAFF. Full variable domain (rest looked up from reference TRBV2 and TRBJ1-1): EPEVTQTPSHQVTQMGQEVILRCVPISNHLYFYWYRQILGQKVEFLVSFYNNEISEKSEIFDDQFSVERPDGSNFTLKIRSTKLEDSAMYFCASRGGLQGTAFFGQGTRLTVV.

V is TRBV24-1 and J is TRBJ1-5; D might be TRBD1 (5 bases). Germline CDR1 is KGHDR and CDR2 is SFDVKD. V gave up 7 bases and J gave up 7 bases, with 13 bases separating them. CDR3 length: 13 amino acids. Here the CDR3 DNA reads TGTGCCACCAGGGGCAGGGAAGGGCAGCCCCAGCATTTT. Residues: CATRGREGQPQHF.

The chain recombines TRBV7-9 with TRBJ2-7; D gene ambiguous. This CDR3 has 14 amino acids. Germline CDR1 is SEHNR and CDR2 is FQNEAQ (reference sequence). The V gene lost 5 bases and the J gene lost 2 bases, with 13 bases spanning the gap. Written as DNA, the CDR3 is TGTGCCAGCAGCGACCCGGTGGGCCCCTACGAGCAGTACTTC. It encodes CASSDPVGPYEQYF.

The rearrangement links TRBV29-1 to TRBJ2-5; D gene ambiguous. Germline V gene sequence: CDR1 SQVTM, CDR2 ANQGSEA. With 7 bases removed from V and 2 bases from J, the gap between germline ends came to 5 bases. The CDR3 length is 10 residues. The CDR3 DNA reads TGCAGCGACGAGCAAGAGACCCAGTACTTC. This codes for CSDEQETQYF. The whole variable domain, remainder taken from reference TRBV29-1 and TRBJ2-5, is SAVISQKPSRDICQRGTSLTIQCQVDSQVTMMFWYRQQPGQSLTLIATANQGSEATYESGFVIDKFPISRPNLTFSTLTVSNMSPEDSSIYLCSDEQETQYFGPGTRLLVL.

The sample holds one count of this clone. The chain is built from TRBV3-1 (or the pseudogene TRBV3-2) and TRBJ2-1; weak D call: TRBD1 (5 bases). The ends were cut back, 4 bases at V and 8 bases at J, with 6 bases in the middle. The CDR3 extends over 11 amino acids. The germline gives CDR1 LGHDT, CDR2 YNNKEL (reference sequence). The CDR3 DNA reads as TGTGCCAGCAGCCCAGGGTATGAGCAGTTCTTC. It codes for CASSPGYEQFF.

J is TRBJ1-2 and V is TRBV2, with D perhaps matching TRBD1 (5 bases). This CDR3 is 12 amino acids long. Trimming shortened V by 4 bases and J by 6 bases, and 9 bases separated the two germline ends. Germline CDR1 is SNHLY and CDR2 is FYNNEI. The chain's CDR3 is CASSGRTNGYTF. The CDR3, as DNA: TGTGCCAGCAGTGGTCGGACAAATGGCTACACCTTC.

DNA of the CDR3: TGTGCCAGCAGTCCGACAGATAATTCACCCCTCCACTTT. Translation: CASSPTDNSPLHF. This chain joins TRBV28 and TRBJ1-6; D is perhaps TRBD1 (5 bases). The ends were cut back, 5 bases at V and 5 bases at J, with 7 bases in the middle. The CDR3 has 13 residues. CDR1 is MDHEN, CDR2 SYDVKM, per germline.

This clone was seen just once. V usage is TRBV28 and J usage is TRBJ2-1; perhaps TRBD2 as D (5 bases). The CDR3 runs 14 residues. Germline V gene lookup returns CDR1 MDHEN and CDR2 SYDVKM. V lost 8 bases and J 9 bases, leaving 20 bases between the germline ends. DNA of the CDR3: TGTGCCAGCGTAGGAGGTGGATCCCTTGGTGAGCAGTTCTTC. It codes for CASVGGGSLGEQFF.

V is TRBV2 and J is TRBJ1-2; D remains ambiguous. CDR1 is SNHLY, CDR2 FYNNEI, per germline. The CDR3 loop spans 16 amino acids. V was pared by 7 bases and J by 3 bases, with 21 bases between. CDR3 loop: CASTKLLHGDDYGYTF. The CDR3 DNA follows: TGTGCCAGCACCAAATTATTACACGGGGATGACTATGGCTACACCTTC.

The chain uses TRBV2 and TRBJ1-2; D may be TRBD1 (6 bases). V shed 4 bases and J shed 8 bases, with 20 bases lying between them. The CDR3 is 15 amino acids. CDR1 SNHLY and CDR2 FYNNEI come from the germline V gene. In DNA, the CDR3 is TGTGCCAGCAGTGCCAGGGACAATGGCTTTATCGGCTACACCTTC. This codes for CASSARDNGFIGYTF.

Only one count was recorded for this clone. This chain uses TRBV4-2 with TRBJ1-2; TRBD1 agrees at 10 bases. Germline values: CDR1 LGHNA, CDR2 YNFKEQ. V trimming: 0 bases; J trimming: 8 bases; junction bases outside the gene matches: 9. The CDR3 is 16 residues long. CDR3 residues: CASSQDAGQGRGGYTF. As DNA, the CDR3 is TGTGCCAGCAGCCAAGATGCGGGACAGGGGCGCGGAGGCTACACCTTC.